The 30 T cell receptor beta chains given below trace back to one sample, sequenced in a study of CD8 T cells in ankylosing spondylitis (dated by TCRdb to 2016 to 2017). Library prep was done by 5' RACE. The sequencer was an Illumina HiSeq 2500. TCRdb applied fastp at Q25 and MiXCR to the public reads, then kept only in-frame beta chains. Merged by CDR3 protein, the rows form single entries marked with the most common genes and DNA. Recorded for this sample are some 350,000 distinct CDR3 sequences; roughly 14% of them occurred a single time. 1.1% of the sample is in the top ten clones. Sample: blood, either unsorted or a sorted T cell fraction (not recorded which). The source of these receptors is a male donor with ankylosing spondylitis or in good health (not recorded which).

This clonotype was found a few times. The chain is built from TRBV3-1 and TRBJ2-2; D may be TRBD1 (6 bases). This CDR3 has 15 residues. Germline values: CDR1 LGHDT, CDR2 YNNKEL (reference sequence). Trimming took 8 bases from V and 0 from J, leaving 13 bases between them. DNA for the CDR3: TGTGCCAGCGCCCACAGGGCCTCGAACACCGGGGAGCTGTTTTTT. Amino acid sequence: CASAHRASNTGELFF.

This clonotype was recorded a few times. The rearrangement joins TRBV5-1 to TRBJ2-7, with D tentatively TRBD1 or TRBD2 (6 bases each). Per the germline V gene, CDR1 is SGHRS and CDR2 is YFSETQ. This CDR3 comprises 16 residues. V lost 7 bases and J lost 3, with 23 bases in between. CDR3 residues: CASAQGRDSFLYEQYF. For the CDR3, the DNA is TGCGCCAGCGCACAGGGCCGGGACTCCTTCCTCTACGAGCAGTACTTC.

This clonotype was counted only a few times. This CDR3 is CATRGQLNEKLFF. Here the CDR3 DNA reads TGTGCCACCCGCGGACAGCTTAATGAAAAACTGTTTTTT. The chain uses TRBV10-3 and TRBJ1-4; TRBD1 is a possible D gene (6 bases). Trimming pared 10 bases from V and 4 bases from J, leaving 13 bases between. This CDR3 has 13 amino acids. Per the germline V gene, CDR1 is ENHRY and CDR2 is SYGVKD.

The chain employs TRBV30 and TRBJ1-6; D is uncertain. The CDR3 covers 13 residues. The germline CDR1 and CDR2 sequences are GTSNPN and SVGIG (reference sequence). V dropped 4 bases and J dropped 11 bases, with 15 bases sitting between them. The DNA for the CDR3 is TGTGCCTGGACAGATTCGAAGCTTACACCCCTCCACTTT. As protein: CAWTDSKLTPLHF.

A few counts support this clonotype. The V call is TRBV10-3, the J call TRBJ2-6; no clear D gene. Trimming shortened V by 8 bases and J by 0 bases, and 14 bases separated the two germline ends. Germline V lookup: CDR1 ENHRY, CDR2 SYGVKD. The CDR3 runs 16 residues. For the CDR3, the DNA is TGTGCCATCCGGCCCTTCGGGTTCTCTGGGGCCAACGTCCTGACTTTC. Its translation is CAIRPFGFSGANVLTF.

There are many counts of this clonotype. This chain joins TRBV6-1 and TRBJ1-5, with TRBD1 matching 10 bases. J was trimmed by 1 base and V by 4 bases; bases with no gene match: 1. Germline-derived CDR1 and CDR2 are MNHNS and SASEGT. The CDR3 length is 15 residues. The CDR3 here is CASSGTGGSNQPQHF. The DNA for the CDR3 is TGTGCCAGCAGTGGGACAGGGGGGAGCAATCAGCCCCAGCATTTT.

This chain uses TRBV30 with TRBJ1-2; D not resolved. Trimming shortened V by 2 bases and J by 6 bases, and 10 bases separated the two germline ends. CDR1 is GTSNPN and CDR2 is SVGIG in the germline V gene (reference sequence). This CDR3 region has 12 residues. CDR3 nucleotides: TGTGCCTGGAGTTCCCACTCGCATGGCTACACCTTC. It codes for CAWSSHSHGYTF.

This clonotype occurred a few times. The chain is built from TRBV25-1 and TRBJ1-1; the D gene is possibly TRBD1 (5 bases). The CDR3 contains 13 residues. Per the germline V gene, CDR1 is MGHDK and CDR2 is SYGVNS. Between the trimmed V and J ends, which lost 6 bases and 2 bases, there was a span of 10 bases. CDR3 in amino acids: CASRGPVNTEAFF. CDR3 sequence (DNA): TGTGCCAGCAGGGGGCCCGTTAACACTGAAGCTTTCTTT.

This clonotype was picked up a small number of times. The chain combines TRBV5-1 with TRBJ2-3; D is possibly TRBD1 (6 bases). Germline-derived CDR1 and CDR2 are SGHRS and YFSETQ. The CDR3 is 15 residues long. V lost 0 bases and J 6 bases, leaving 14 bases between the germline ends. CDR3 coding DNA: TGCGCCAGCAGCTTGGTCAGGGGTTCCGCGGATACGCAGTATTTT. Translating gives CASSLVRGSADTQYF.

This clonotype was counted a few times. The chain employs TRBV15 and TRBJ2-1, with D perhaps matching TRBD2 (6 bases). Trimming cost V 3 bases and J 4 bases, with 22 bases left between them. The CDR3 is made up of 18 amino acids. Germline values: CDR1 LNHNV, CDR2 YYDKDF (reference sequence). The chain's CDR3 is CATSRERRRGRTYNEQFF. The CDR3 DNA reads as TGTGCCACCAGCAGGGAGCGGCGGAGGGGTCGTACATACAATGAGCAGTTCTTC.

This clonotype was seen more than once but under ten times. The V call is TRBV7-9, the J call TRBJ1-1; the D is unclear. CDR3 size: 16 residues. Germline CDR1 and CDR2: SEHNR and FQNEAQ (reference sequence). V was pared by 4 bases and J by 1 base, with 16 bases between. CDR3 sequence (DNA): TGTGCCAGCAGCTCCCCCTCAGGCGGCCAGAACACTGAAGCTTTCTTT. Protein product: CASSSPSGGQNTEAFF.

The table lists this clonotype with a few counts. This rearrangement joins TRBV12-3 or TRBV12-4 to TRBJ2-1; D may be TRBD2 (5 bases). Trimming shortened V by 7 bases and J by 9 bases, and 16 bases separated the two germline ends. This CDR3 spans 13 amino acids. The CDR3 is CASNLKPRGEQFF. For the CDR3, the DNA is TGTGCCAGCAATCTAAAACCCCGGGGTGAGCAGTTCTTC.

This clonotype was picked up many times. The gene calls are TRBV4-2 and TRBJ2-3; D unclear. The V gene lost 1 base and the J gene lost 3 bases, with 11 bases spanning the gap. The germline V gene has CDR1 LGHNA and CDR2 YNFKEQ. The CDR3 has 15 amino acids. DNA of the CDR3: TGTGCCAGCAGCCAAGGGGGTAGCATTACAGATACGCAGTATTTT. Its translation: CASSQGGSITDTQYF.

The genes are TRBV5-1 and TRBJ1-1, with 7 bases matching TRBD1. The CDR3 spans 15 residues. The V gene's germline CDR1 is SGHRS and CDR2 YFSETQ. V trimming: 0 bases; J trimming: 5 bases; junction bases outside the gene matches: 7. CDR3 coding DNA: TGCGCCAGCAGCTTGGAGGGGGCGAGAAGGACTGAAGCTTTCTTT. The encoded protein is CASSLEGARRTEAFF. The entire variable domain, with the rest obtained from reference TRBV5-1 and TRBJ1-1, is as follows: KAGVTQTPRYLIKTRGQQVTLSCSPISGHRSVSWYQQTPGQGLQFLFEYFSETQRNKGNFPGRFSGRQFSNSRSEMNVSTLELGDSALYLCASSLEGARRTEAFFGQGTRLTVV.

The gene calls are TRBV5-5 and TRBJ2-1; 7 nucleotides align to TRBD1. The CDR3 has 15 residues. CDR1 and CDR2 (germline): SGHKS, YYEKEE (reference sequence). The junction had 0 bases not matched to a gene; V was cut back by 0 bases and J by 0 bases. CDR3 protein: CASSLGDSSYNEQFF. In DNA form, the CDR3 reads TGTGCCAGCAGCTTGGGGGACAGCTCCTACAATGAGCAGTTCTTC.

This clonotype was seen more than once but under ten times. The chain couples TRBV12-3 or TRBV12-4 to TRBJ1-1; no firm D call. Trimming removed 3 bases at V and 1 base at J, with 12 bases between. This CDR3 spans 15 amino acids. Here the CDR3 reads CASSLRSLPNTEAFF. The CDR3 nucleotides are TGTGCCAGCAGTTTGAGGTCCTTACCGAACACTGAAGCTTTCTTT.

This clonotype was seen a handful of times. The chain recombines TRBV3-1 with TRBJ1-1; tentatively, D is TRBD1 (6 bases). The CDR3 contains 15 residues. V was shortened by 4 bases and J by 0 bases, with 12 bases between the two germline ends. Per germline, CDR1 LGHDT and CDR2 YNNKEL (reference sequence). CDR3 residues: CASSPRGYLNTEAFF. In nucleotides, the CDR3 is TGTGCCAGCAGCCCCAGGGGCTATTTGAACACTGAAGCTTTCTTT.

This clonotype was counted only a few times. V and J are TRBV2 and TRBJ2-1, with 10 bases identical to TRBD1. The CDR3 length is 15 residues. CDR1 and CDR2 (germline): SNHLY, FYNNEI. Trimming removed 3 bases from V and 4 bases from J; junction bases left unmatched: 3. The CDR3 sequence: CASSDRDRGYNEQFF. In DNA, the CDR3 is TGTGCCAGCAGTGACCGGGACAGGGGATACAATGAGCAGTTCTTC.

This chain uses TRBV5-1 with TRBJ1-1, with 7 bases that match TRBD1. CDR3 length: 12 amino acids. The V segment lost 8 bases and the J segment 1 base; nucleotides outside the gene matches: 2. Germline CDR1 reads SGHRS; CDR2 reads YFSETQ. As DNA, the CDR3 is TGCGCCAGTGGACAGGAGAACACTGAAGCTTTCTTT. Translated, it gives CASGQENTEAFF.

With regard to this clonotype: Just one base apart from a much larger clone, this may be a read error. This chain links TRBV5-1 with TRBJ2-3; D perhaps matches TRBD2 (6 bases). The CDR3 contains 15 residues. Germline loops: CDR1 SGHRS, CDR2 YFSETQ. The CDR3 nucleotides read TGCGCCAGCAGCTTGCTGGGTACTAGCAGAGATACGCAGTATTTT. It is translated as CASSLLGTSRDTQYF.

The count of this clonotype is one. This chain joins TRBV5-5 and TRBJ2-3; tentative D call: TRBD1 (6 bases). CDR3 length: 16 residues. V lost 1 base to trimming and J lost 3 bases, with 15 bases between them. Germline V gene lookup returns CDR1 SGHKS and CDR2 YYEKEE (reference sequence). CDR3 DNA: TGTGCCAGCAGCTTGCTGGGGGCGCAGATGACAGATACGCAGTATTTT. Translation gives CASSLLGAQMTDTQYF.

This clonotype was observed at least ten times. The CDR3 here is CASSSGLGQGLTGELFF. DNA of the CDR3: TGTGCCAGCAGCTCAGGCCTAGGACAGGGTCTTACCGGGGAGCTGTTTTTT. This chain joins TRBV12-3 or TRBV12-4 and TRBJ2-2, with 8 nucleotides matching TRBD1. CDR3 length: 17 residues. J gave up 5 bases and V 6 bases, and 14 bases lay outside the gene matches.

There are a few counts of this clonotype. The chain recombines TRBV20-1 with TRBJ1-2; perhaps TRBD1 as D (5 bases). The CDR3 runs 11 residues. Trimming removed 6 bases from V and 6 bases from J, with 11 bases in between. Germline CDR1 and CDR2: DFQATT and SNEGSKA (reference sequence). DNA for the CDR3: TGCAGTGCCACGCGGGGGGATGGCTACACCTTC. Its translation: CSATRGDGYTF.

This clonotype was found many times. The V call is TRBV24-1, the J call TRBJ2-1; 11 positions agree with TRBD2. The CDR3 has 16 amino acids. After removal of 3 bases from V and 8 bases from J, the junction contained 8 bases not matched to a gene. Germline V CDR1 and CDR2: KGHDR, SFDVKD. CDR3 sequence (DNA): TGTGCCACCAGTGATCCCCGGACTAGCGGGCTTGATGAGCAGTTCTTC. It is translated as CATSDPRTSGLDEQFF.

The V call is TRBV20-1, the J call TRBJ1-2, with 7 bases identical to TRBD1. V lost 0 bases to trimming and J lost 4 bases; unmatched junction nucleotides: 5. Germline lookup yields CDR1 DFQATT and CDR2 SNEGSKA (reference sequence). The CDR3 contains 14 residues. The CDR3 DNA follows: TGCAGTGCTAGAGATCGGTACAGGGGCTATGGCTACACCTTC. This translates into CSARDRYRGYGYTF.

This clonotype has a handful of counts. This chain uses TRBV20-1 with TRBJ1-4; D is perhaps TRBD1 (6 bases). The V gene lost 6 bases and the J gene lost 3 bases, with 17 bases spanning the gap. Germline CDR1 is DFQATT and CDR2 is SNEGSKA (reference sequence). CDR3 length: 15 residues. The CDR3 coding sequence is TGCAGTGCCCTAGACCCGGGGGGGCCTAATGAAAAACTGTTTTTT. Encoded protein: CSALDPGGPNEKLFF.

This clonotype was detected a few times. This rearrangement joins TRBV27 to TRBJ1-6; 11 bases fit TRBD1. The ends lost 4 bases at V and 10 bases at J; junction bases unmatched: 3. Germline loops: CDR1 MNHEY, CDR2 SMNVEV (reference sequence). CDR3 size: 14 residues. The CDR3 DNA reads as TGTGCCAGCAGTTACGGGACAGGGGGATCACCCCTCCACTTT. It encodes CASSYGTGGSPLHF.

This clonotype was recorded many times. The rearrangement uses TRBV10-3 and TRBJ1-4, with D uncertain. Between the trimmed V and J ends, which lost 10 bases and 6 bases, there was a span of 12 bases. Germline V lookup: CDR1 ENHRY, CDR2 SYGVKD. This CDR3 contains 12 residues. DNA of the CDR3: TGTGCCACCAGGACGCTTGATGAAAAACTGTTTTTT. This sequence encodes CATRTLDEKLFF.

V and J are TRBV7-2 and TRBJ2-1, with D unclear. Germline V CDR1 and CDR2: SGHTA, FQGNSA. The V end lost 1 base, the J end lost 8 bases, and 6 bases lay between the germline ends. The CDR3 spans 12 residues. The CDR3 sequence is CASSLGRYEQFF. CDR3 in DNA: TGTGCCAGCAGCTTAGGAAGATATGAGCAGTTCTTC. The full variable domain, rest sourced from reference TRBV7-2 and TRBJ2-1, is GAGVSQSPSNKVTEKGKDVELRCDPISGHTALYWYRQSLGQGLEFLIYFQGNSAPDKSGLPSDRFSAERTGGSVSTLTIQRTQQEDSAVYLCASSLGRYEQFFGPGTRLTVL.

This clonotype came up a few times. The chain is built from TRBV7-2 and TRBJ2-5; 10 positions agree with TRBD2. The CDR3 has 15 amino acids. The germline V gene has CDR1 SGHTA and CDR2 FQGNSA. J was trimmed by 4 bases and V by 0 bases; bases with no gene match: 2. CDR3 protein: CASSLATSGRETQYF. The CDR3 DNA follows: TGTGCCAGCAGCTTAGCGACTAGCGGGCGAGAGACCCAGTACTTC.